The sequence of this TCR beta chain was determined in a study of T-cell reconstitution after alpha-beta-depleted transplantation in children. Unique molecular identifiers were built into the TCRbeta library. TCRdb itself ran the PCR reads through MiXCR, one entry per CDR3 protein. The table lists some 500,000 distinct CDR3 sequences, around 19% of them singletons. Germline-derived CDR1 and CDR2 are MNHNS and SASEGT. This CDR3 region has 13 residues. The trim removed 6 bases at V and 3 bases at J, leaving 2 bases unmatched. The sequence was collected from a human donor who donated a stem cell graft to a child with acute lymphoblastic leukemia. Sequencing was performed on PBMCs from the stem cell graft donor, taken from the stem cell graft. V and J are TRBV6-1 and TRBJ1-1; 9 nucleotides align to TRBD1. This CDR3 is CASSTGGYTEAFF. CDR3 sequence (DNA): TGTGCCAGCAGCACAGGGGGCTACACTGAAGCTTTCTTT.